Presented here are 19 T cell receptor beta chains from one specimen sequenced in a study of response to subunit inactivated influenza vaccine (dated by TCRdb to 2016 to 2019). Library preparation was by RT-PCR. Sequencing instrument: Illumina HiSeq 2500. TCRdb reworked the public reads: Q25 trimming with fastp, MiXCR clone assembly, productive beta chains retained. Rows matching on CDR3 protein sequence are summarized as one entry with the most common DNA and genes. This sample gives some 600,000 distinct CDR3 sequences in total; 14% of them show up just once. The ten most abundant clones make up about 7.4% of the sample. Sample: PBMCs from blood, taken less than 15 days before vaccination. Every receptor here comes from a man over 45 who received an inactivated influenza vaccine. Donor details come from another sample of the same person, matched by shared clones.

The chain combines TRBV12-3 or TRBV12-4 with TRBJ1-2; D may be TRBD1 (5 bases). This CDR3 is 15 amino acids long. Trimming pared 5 bases from V and 0 bases from J, leaving 13 bases between. As DNA, the CDR3 is TGTGCCAGCAGTGGGGGGGGAGACTCTAACTATGGCTACACCTTC. Amino acid sequence: CASSGGGDSNYGYTF.

This clonotype was counted between two and nine times. V gene TRBV3-1 combines with J gene TRBJ2-2, with 10 nucleotides matching TRBD2. The V segment lost 4 bases and the J segment 0 bases; nucleotides outside the gene matches: 8. Germline V gives CDR1 LGHDT, CDR2 YNNKEL (reference sequence). This CDR3 has 18 amino acids. Here the CDR3 DNA reads TGTGCCAGCAGCCGTACGGGACTAGCGATTACGAACACCGGGGAGCTGTTTTTT. As protein: CASSRTGLAITNTGELFF.

This clonotype was observed a handful of times. This chain uses TRBV7-2 with TRBJ2-1, with D possibly TRBD2 on 6 matching bases. Germline V gene lookup returns CDR1 SGHTA and CDR2 FQGNSA. The CDR3 is 14 amino acids. The ends were cut back, 0 bases at V and 7 bases at J, with 10 bases in the middle. CDR3 bases: TGTGCCAGCAGCTTAGCGGGGGGTTGGAATGAGCAGTTCTTC. It encodes CASSLAGGWNEQFF.

This clonotype was counted many times. The chain joins TRBV20-1 to TRBJ2-1; D remains unclear. Trimming cost V 2 bases and J 7 bases, with 9 bases left between them. The CDR3 is 12 residues long. Germline V lookup: CDR1 DFQATT, CDR2 SNEGSKA (reference sequence). CDR3 residues: CSARPPLNEQFF. The DNA for the CDR3 is TGCAGTGCTAGACCTCCTCTTAATGAGCAGTTCTTC.

Only a few counts were recorded for this clonotype. The rearrangement joins TRBV14 to TRBJ2-7; TRBD2 matches 11 bases. The CDR3 extends over 17 amino acids. Germline trimming cut 1 base from V and 3 bases from J; bases unmatched to any gene: 8. Germline lookup yields CDR1 SGHDN and CDR2 FVKESK. CDR3 nucleotides: TGTGCCAGCAGCCAAGGGGAACTAGCGGGAGCGGACTACGAGCAGTACTTC. Protein: CASSQGELAGADYEQYF.

This clonotype was observed a few times. V and J are TRBV20-1 and TRBJ2-7, with a possible D match to TRBD1 (5 bases). The CDR3 has 14 amino acids. Trimming took 4 bases from V and 2 from J, leaving 15 bases between them. CDR1 is DFQATT, CDR2 SNEGSKA, per germline (reference sequence). The CDR3 protein is CSAKGILAAYEQYF. The CDR3 DNA is TGCAGTGCTAAGGGGATTTTAGCAGCCTACGAGCAGTACTTC.

In this sample, this clonotype turned up many times. The chain employs TRBV27 and TRBJ1-5, with 12 nucleotides matching TRBD1. CDR3 size: 14 residues. V was clipped by 4 bases and J by 9 bases; unmatched bases: 4. Germline loops: CDR1 MNHEY, CDR2 SMNVEV (reference sequence). The CDR3 protein is CASSSGQGARPQHF. The CDR3 DNA follows: TGTGCCAGCAGTTCGGGACAGGGGGCGAGGCCCCAGCATTTT.

This clonotype has only a few counts. The chain couples TRBV3-1 to TRBJ2-1; D might be TRBD2 (7 bases). CDR3 length: 15 residues. V was trimmed by 5 bases and J by 6 bases, leaving 17 bases between them. From germline, CDR1 is LGHDT and CDR2 YNNKEL (reference sequence). The CDR3 bases are TGTGCCAGCAGCGAGGGGGGGAGGGGAGGCAATGAGCAGTTCTTC. The encoded protein is CASSEGGRGGNEQFF.

The chain links TRBV5-6 to TRBJ2-5, with TRBD1 as a possible D gene (7 bases). This CDR3 spans 14 amino acids. Germline V gene data show CDR1 as SGHDT and CDR2 as YYEEEE. The V end lost 3 bases, the J end lost 5 bases, and 14 bases lay between the germline ends. CDR3 DNA: TGTGCCAGCAGCTACGGACAGGAGGGCGAGACCCAGTACTTC. Amino acids: CASSYGQEGETQYF. Full variable domain (rest looked up from reference TRBV5-6 and TRBJ2-5): DAGVTQSPTHLIKTRGQQVTLRCSPKSGHDTVSWYQQALGQGPQFIFQYYEEEERQRGNFPDRFSGHQFPNYSSELNVNALLLGDSALYLCASSYGQEGETQYFGPGTRLLVL.

This clonotype was counted only a few times. This chain links TRBV5-6 with TRBJ1-1; tentatively, D is TRBD1 (5 bases). Trimming shortened V by 0 bases and J by 12 bases, and 9 bases separated the two germline ends. The CDR3 consists of 11 residues. In germline, CDR1 is SGHDT, CDR2 YYEEEE. CDR3 in amino acids: CASSLGGTPFF. The CDR3 coding sequence is TGTGCCAGCAGCTTGGGGGGGACGCCTTTCTTT.

This clonotype was seen many times. The gene calls are TRBV12-3 or TRBV12-4 and TRBJ2-1; the D is unclear. This CDR3 is built from 12 residues. The V and J ends lost 8 bases and 7 bases respectively, with 12 bases between them. This chain's CDR3 is CASGSPPNEQFF. CDR3 DNA sequence: TGTGCCAGCGGCTCCCCCCCGAATGAGCAGTTCTTC.

This clonotype has a handful of counts. J is TRBJ2-1 and V is TRBV5-5, with unresolved D. V was clipped by 1 base and J by 10 bases, with 21 bases between them. The CDR3 extends over 16 amino acids. CDR1 and CDR2 from the germline V gene are SGHKS and YYEKEE (reference sequence). CDR3 region: CASSLPEGPRRLEQFF. In nucleotides, the CDR3 is TGTGCCAGCAGCTTGCCAGAAGGCCCACGTCGACTCGAGCAGTTCTTC.

The genes are TRBV5-1 and TRBJ2-5; 12 bases map to TRBD1. The CDR3 consists of 16 residues. Per the germline V gene, CDR1 is SGHRS and CDR2 is YFSETQ. V was pared by 5 bases and J by 4 bases, with 9 bases of the junction left unmatched. CDR3 bases: TGCGCCAGCAGTTTTAGGGACAGGGGGCGTCGAGAGACCCAGTACTTC. Its translation is CASSFRDRGRRETQYF.

The J gene is TRBJ1-5, the V gene TRBV20-1; D remains ambiguous. Germline lookup yields CDR1 DFQATT and CDR2 SNEGSKA (reference sequence). The V end was cut by 3 bases, the J end by 0 bases, with 12 bases between. The CDR3 loop spans 15 amino acids. The DNA of the CDR3 is TGCAGTGCTAGGGAGGGCGTCGCTAGCAATCAGCCCCAGCATTTT. This gives the protein CSAREGVASNQPQHF.

With respect to this clonotype: Possible read error: a much larger clone is one base away. The J gene is TRBJ1-2, the V gene TRBV18; 7 bases are a match to TRBD1. The CDR3 covers 13 residues. CDR1 is KGHSH and CDR2 is LQKENI in the germline V gene. The V gene end was trimmed by 8 bases and the J gene end by 2 bases; junction bases not matched to a gene: 5. The CDR3 spells CASTPTGNYGYTF. For the CDR3, the DNA is TGTGCCAGCACCCCGACAGGGAACTATGGCTACACCTTC.

J is TRBJ1-2 and V is TRBV30; D not certain. This CDR3 region has 14 residues. Trimming cost V 1 base and J 8 bases, with 17 bases left between them. Germline assignment: CDR1 GTSNPN and CDR2 SVGIG (reference sequence). DNA for the CDR3: TGTGCCTGGAGTGAACTCCAAGGCCTGGTGGGCTACACCTTC. Protein: CAWSELQGLVGYTF.

The chain employs TRBV5-6 and TRBJ2-1, with D unresolved. V was shortened by 3 bases and J by 0 bases, with 22 bases between the two germline ends. The CDR3 has 19 amino acids. Germline CDR1 SGHDT, CDR2 YYEEEE. CDR3 loop: CASSSSGGLVPGSYNEQFF. CDR3 nucleotide sequence: TGTGCCAGCAGCTCCTCTGGTGGGCTAGTCCCCGGCTCCTACAATGAGCAGTTCTTC.

The rearrangement links TRBV14 to TRBJ2-1, with D possibly TRBD1 on 5 matching bases. Germline CDR1 and CDR2: SGHDN and FVKESK. Trimming left V 1 base short and J 2 bases short, with 12 bases between. The CDR3 has 16 residues. In DNA form, the CDR3 reads TGTGCCAGCAGCCAAGCTGGTGACAGAGCCTACAATGAGCAGTTCTTC. This codes for CASSQAGDRAYNEQFF. Using reference TRBV14 and TRBJ2-1 for the parts outside the CDR3, the full variable domain is EAGVTQFPSHSVIEKGQTVTLRCDPISGHDNLYWYRRVMGKEIKFLLHFVKESKQDESGMPNNRFLAERTGGTYSTLKVQPAELEDSGVYFCASSQAGDRAYNEQFFGPGTRLTVL.

The chain recombines TRBV5-5 with TRBJ2-5; either TRBD1 or TRBD2 may fit D (5 bases each). CDR1 SGHKS and CDR2 YYEKEE come from the germline V gene (reference sequence). V shed 6 bases and J shed 5 bases, with 20 bases lying between them. This CDR3 has 15 residues. The CDR3 protein is CASTRTWDPRETQYF. The CDR3 coding sequence is TGTGCCAGCACCAGGACGTGGGACCCAAGGGAGACCCAGTACTTC.